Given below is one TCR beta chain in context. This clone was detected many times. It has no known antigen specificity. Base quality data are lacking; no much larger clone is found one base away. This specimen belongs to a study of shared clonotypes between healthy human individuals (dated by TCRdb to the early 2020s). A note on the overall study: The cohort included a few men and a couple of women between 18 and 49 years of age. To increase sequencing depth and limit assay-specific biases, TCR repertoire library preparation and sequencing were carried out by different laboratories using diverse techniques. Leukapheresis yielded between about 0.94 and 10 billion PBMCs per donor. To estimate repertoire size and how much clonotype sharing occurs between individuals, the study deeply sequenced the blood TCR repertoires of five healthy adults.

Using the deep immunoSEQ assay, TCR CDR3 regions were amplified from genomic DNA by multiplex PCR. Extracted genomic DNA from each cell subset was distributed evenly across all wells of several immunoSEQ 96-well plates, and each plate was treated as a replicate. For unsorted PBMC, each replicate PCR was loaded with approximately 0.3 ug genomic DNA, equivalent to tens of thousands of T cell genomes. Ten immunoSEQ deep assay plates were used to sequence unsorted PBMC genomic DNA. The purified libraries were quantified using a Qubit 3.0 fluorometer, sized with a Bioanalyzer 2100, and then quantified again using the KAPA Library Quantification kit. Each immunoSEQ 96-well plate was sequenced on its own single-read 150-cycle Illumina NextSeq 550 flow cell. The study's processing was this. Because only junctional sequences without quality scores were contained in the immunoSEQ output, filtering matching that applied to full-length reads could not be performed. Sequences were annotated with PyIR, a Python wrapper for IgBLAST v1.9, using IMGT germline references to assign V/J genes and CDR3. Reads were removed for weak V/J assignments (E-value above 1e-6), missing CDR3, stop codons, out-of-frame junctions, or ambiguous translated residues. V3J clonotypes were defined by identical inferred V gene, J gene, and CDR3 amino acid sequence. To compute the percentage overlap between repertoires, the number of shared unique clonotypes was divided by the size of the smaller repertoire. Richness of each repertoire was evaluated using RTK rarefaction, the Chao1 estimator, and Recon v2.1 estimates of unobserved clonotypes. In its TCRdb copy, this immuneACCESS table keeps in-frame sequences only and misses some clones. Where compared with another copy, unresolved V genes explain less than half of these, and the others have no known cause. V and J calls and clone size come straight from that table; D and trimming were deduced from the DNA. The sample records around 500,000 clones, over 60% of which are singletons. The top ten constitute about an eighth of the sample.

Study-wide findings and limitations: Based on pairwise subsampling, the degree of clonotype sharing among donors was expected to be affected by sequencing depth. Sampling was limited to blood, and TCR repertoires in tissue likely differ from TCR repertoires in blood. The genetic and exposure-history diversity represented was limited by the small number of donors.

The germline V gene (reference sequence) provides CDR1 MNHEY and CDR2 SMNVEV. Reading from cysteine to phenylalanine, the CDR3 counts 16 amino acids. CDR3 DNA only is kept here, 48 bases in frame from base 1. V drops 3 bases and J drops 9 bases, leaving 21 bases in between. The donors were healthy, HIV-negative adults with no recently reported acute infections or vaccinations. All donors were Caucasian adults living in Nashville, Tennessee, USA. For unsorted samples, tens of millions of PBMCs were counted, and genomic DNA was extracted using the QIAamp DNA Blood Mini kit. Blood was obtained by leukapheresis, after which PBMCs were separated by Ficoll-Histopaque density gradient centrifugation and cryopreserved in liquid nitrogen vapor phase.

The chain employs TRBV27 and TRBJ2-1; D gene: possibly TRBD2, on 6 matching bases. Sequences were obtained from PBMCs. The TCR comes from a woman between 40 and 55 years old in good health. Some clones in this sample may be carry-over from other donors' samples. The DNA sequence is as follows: TGTGCCAGCAGTTTCCTGGGGGGACCCAGCGACGGTGAGCAGTTCTTC. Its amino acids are CASSFLGGPSDGEQFF.